This T cell receptor beta chain was observed in a study of blood T cell repertoires in COVID-19. Study-wide context: Sites in the United States, Italy and Spain provided acute and convalescent COVID-19 samples. T cells, B-cell-depleted T cells, or PBMCs provided the cDNA or gDNA that served as material.

This CDR3 has 18 residues. The V gene lost 2 bases and the J gene lost 4 bases, with 21 bases spanning the gap. Authors' data handling: Amplified reference gene primers provided the basis for estimating nucleated cell counts. TCRdb keeps only in-frame clones here, not all; method: immunoSEQ multiplex PCR. The D gene and trimming were derived from the DNA, and the V and J assignments and clone size from that table. The table has roughly 120,000 clones, around 87% seen once. Sequencing was done on a sample of peripheral blood. This chain uses TRBV6-7 with TRBJ2-1; D is perhaps TRBD2 (5 bases). TRBV6-7 is filed as an ORF, its function uncertain. The origin of this receptor is a human donor in a cohort sampled during active COVID-19. The CDR3 region has the DNA TGTGCCAGCAGTTACCCCTGGGGTGGCGGGCGACGGTACAATGAGCAGTTCTTC. This encodes CASSYPWGGGRRYNEQFF.